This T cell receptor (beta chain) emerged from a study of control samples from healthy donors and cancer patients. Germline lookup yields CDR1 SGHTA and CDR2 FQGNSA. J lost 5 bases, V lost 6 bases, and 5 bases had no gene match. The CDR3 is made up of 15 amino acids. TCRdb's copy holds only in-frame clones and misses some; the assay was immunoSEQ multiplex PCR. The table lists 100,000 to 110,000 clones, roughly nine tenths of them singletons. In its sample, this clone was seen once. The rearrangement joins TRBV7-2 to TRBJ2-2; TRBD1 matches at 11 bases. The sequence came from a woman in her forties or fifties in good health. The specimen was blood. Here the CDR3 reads CASRGQGAGTGELFF. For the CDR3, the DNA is TGTGCCAGCAGAGGACAGGGGGCAGGAACCGGGGAGCTGTTTTTT.